Shown below are 32 T cell receptor beta chains from a single sample sequenced in a study of blood T cells in healthy people across ages. Through a sample-barcoded 5' primer and a J-beta primer mix, a second PCR was run for roughly 7 to 11 cycles. TCRdb re-derived calls from the 5' RACE reads in MiXCR, one entry per CDR3 protein. In the table there are a few hundred thousand distinct CDR3 sequences, roughly half of which are singletons. The sample consisted of blood. All receptors derive from a man in his sixties in good health.

The rearrangement joins TRBV28 to TRBJ1-2, with a possible D match to TRBD1 (6 bases). CDR3 length: 14 residues. The V and J ends lost 1 base and 6 bases respectively, with 12 bases between them. Germline V gene data show CDR1 as MDHEN and CDR2 as SYDVKM. CDR3 bases: TGTGCCAGCAGTTTATACAGGGCAGTGGATGGCTACACCTTC. Protein: CASSLYRAVDGYTF.

The chain carries TRBV10-3 and TRBJ2-1, with 10 bases matching TRBD2. Germline-derived CDR1 and CDR2 are ENHRY and SYGVKD. V dropped 3 bases and J dropped 3; count of bases not matched to a gene: 2. The CDR3 has 15 amino acids. The CDR3 reads CAISDRTSGYNEQFF. For the CDR3, the DNA is TGTGCCATCAGTGACAGGACTAGCGGCTACAATGAGCAGTTCTTC.

A few counts support this clonotype. The CDR3 nucleotides read TGTGCCAGCAGTTCCACCTATTCGGGAGGAGAGTATGGCTACACCTTC. It encodes CASSSTYSGGEYGYTF. The chain is built from TRBV28 and TRBJ1-2; no reliable D call. The CDR3 spans 16 residues. V shed 4 bases and J shed 5 bases, with 20 bases lying between them. Germline CDR1 and CDR2: MDHEN and SYDVKM.

The chain carries TRBV29-1 and TRBJ1-4; perhaps TRBD1 as D (6 bases). The germline V gene has CDR1 SQVTM and CDR2 ANQGSEA. There are 14 residues in the CDR3. Trimming took off 4 bases at V and 1 base at J, with 10 bases between the two ends. The CDR3, as DNA: TGCAGCGTTGGGACAGACGGAACTAATGAAAAACTGTTTTTT. The encoded protein is CSVGTDGTNEKLFF.

The chain is built from TRBV6-1 and TRBJ2-7, with D perhaps matching TRBD1 (6 bases). This CDR3 region has 15 residues. Trimming pared 1 base from V and 1 base from J, leaving 11 bases between. Germline assignment: CDR1 MNHNS and CDR2 SASEGT. The CDR3 here is CASSEGGLLSYEQYF. In nucleotides, the CDR3 is TGTGCCAGCAGTGAAGGGGGGCTGCTATCCTACGAGCAGTACTTC.

This clonotype was found many times. This sequence joins TRBV7-8 and TRBJ2-4, with 9 bases lining up with TRBD1. The DNA end is a closer match to TRBJ2-7, so the J assignment may be wrong. CDR3 length: 13 residues. The germline gives CDR1 SGHVS, CDR2 FQNEAQ. The CDR3 DNA reads as TGTGCCAGCAGCCGAGACAGGGGGAGCGAGCAGTACTTC. It translates to CASSRDRGSEQYF.

The CDR3 sequence is CASSQRQGVSNEQFF. CDR3 sequence (DNA): TGCGCCAGCAGCCAAAGACAGGGTGTTAGCAATGAGCAGTTCTTC. This sequence joins TRBV5-1 and TRBJ2-1; TRBD1 aligns across 7 bases. Germline V gene lookup returns CDR1 SGHRS and CDR2 YFSETQ. Germline trimming cut 4 bases from V and 6 bases from J; bases unmatched to any gene: 10. The CDR3 sequence is 15 residues long.

This clonotype came up a few times. V is TRBV5-1 and J is TRBJ1-1; possibly TRBD1 for D (6 bases). The CDR3 totals 14 residues. Germline loops: CDR1 SGHRS, CDR2 YFSETQ. V was cut by 4 bases and J by 0 bases, with 10 bases left in between. The CDR3 protein is CASSATGVNTEAFF. Here the CDR3 DNA reads TGCGCCAGCAGCGCGACAGGAGTGAACACTGAAGCTTTCTTT.

This clonotype has a count of ten or more. V is TRBV9 and J is TRBJ1-6; the D gene is possibly TRBD1 (5 bases). Germline V gives CDR1 SGDLS, CDR2 YYNGEE. The CDR3 runs 14 residues. The V and J ends lost 2 bases and 12 bases respectively, with 15 bases between them. This CDR3 is CASSVSWGERPLHF. The CDR3 nucleotides are TGTGCCAGCAGCGTCAGCTGGGGGGAGAGACCCCTCCACTTT. Looking up the rest from reference TRBV9 and TRBJ1-6 gives the full variable domain: DSGVTQTPKHLITATGQRVTLRCSPRSGDLSVYWYQQSLDQGLQFLIQYYNGEERAKGNILERFSAQQFPDLHSELNLSSLELGDSALYFCASSVSWGERPLHFGNGTRLTVT.

The genes are TRBV7-9 and TRBJ2-1, with no clear D. The ends were cut back, 3 bases at V and 5 bases at J, with 8 bases in the middle. The CDR3 totals 13 residues. Germline values: CDR1 SEHNR, CDR2 FQNEAQ (reference sequence). In nucleotides, the CDR3 is TGTGCCAGCAGCTTGAACAGAGACAATGAGCAGTTCTTC. It yields the protein CASSLNRDNEQFF. Drawing the rest from reference TRBV7-9 and TRBJ2-1, the complete variable domain is DTGVSQNPRHKITKRGQNVTFRCDPISEHNRLYWYRQTLGQGPEFLTYFQNEAQLEKSRLLSDRFSAERPKGSFSTLEIQRTEQGDSAMYLCASSLNRDNEQFFGPGTRLTVL.

The chain employs TRBV18 and TRBJ2-4; no definite D call. The better agreement between TRBJ2-5 and the DNA end casts doubt on the J call. The CDR3 contains 14 residues. The germline V gene encodes CDR1 KGHSH and CDR2 LQKENI. The CDR3 here is CASSPMRTLETQYF. The CDR3, as DNA: TGTGCCAGCTCACCTATGCGGACGTTGGAGACCCAGTACTTC.

This clonotype was counted once. CDR3 sequence (DNA): TGTGCCAGCTCACGTAACAGGGGGAGATCACCCCTCCACTTT. This codes for CASSRNRGRSPLHF. This chain links TRBV18 with TRBJ1-6, with 8 bases fitting TRBD1. Germline V gene data show CDR1 as KGHSH and CDR2 as LQKENI. The CDR3 sequence is 14 residues long. Trimming removed 4 bases from V and 10 bases from J; junction bases left unmatched: 6.

The chain carries TRBV3-1 and TRBJ2-1; D unclear. The CDR3 totals 12 residues. Germline V gives CDR1 LGHDT, CDR2 YNNKEL (reference sequence). Trimming stripped 0 bases from V and 4 bases from J, with 1 base between. The CDR3 DNA is TGTGCCAGCAGCCAAGAATACAATGAGCAGTTCTTC. This encodes CASSQEYNEQFF.

V gene TRBV5-1 combines with J gene TRBJ2-4; D perhaps matches TRBD2 (5 bases). The J call is in doubt because the DNA end fits TRBJ2-7 better. CDR3 size: 13 residues. Germline CDR1 is SGHRS and CDR2 is YFSETQ. CDR3 residues: CASSLELSGEQYF. CDR3 DNA: TGCGCCAGCAGCTTGGAACTGAGCGGCGAGCAGTACTTC.

Written as DNA, the CDR3 is TGTGCCAGCAGCACCCGACGGGGAGGCGAGACCCAGTACTTC. Its protein product is CASSTRRGGETQYF. This chain uses TRBV7-2 with TRBJ2-4, with a weak D call TRBD2 (6 bases). TRBJ2-5 matches the DNA end more closely, so the J call is doubtful. The CDR3 contains 14 residues. Germline loops: CDR1 SGHTA, CDR2 FQGNSA.

The chain has TRBV3-1 and TRBJ2-1, with D possibly matching TRBD2 (6 bases). The CDR3 loop spans 15 amino acids. Germline CDR1 LGHDT, CDR2 YNNKEL (reference sequence). V lost 0 bases to trimming and J lost 7 bases, with 13 bases between them. This CDR3 reads CASSQEAGRRNEQFF. In nucleotides, the CDR3 is TGTGCCAGCAGCCAAGAAGCGGGCAGGCGAAATGAGCAGTTCTTC.

The sample holds many counts of this clonotype. This sequence joins TRBV12-3 or TRBV12-4 and TRBJ1-2; tentative D call: TRBD1 (5 bases). Trimming shortened V by 6 bases and J by 8 bases, and 22 bases separated the two germline ends. This CDR3 has 15 residues. CDR3 amino acids: CASSSPRRAGRGYTF. The CDR3 DNA sequence: TGTGCCAGCAGCTCACCCCGCAGGGCCGGGAGGGGCTACACCTTC.

This clonotype appeared a few times. The gene calls are TRBV6-1 and TRBJ1-5; 7 nucleotides align to TRBD1. With 2 bases clipped from V and 1 base from J, the junction kept 8 bases outside the gene matches. Per germline, CDR1 MNHNS and CDR2 SASEGT. The CDR3 is made up of 17 amino acids. CDR3: CASSEIPTGRSNQPQHF. The CDR3 nucleotides read TGTGCCAGCAGTGAAATCCCGACAGGGAGAAGCAATCAGCCCCAGCATTTT.

This clonotype was detected only a few times. This chain links TRBV7-8 with TRBJ2-3; 8 bases fit TRBD2. V lost 5 bases and J lost 4; bases outside the gene matches: 14. The CDR3 extends over 17 amino acids. Germline V lookup: CDR1 SGHVS, CDR2 FQNEAQ. DNA of the CDR3: TGTGCCAGCAGCCCGGGGGGGGGACTCCTACGGGCAGATACGCAGTATTTT. Protein product: CASSPGGGLLRADTQYF.

The J gene is TRBJ2-4, the V gene TRBV7-2; D call uncertain. The end of the DNA fits TRBJ2-5 better, so the J call may be wrong. Germline values: CDR1 SGHTA, CDR2 FQGNSA. The CDR3 covers 13 residues. DNA of the CDR3: TGTGCCAGCAGCTTCAGACTTGAAGGGACCCAGTACTTC. This codes for CASSFRLEGTQYF.

This clonotype was recorded many times. The rearrangement joins TRBV6-5 to TRBJ2-3; D is possibly TRBD1 or TRBD2 (5 bases each). V shed 4 bases and J shed 5 bases, with 19 bases lying between them. This CDR3 is built from 16 residues. Germline V gene lookup returns CDR1 MNHEY and CDR2 SVGAGI. CDR3: CASSSHRRDEGDTQYF. The CDR3 DNA follows: TGTGCCAGCAGTTCGCACCGCAGGGATGAGGGAGATACGCAGTATTTT.

The chain employs TRBV20-1 and TRBJ2-7; perhaps TRBD2 as D (6 bases). The CDR3 runs 14 residues. Trimming cost V 2 bases and J 0 bases, with 11 bases left between them. The germline gives CDR1 DFQATT, CDR2 SNEGSKA (reference sequence). This CDR3 reads CSARPGVSSYEQYF. In nucleotides, the CDR3 is TGCAGTGCTAGACCGGGGGTTAGCTCCTACGAGCAGTACTTC.

This clonotype occurred a few times. The chain uses TRBV20-1 and TRBJ2-5, with D maybe TRBD2 (6 bases). Between the trimmed V and J ends, which lost 0 bases and 5 bases, there was a span of 13 bases. Germline lookup yields CDR1 DFQATT and CDR2 SNEGSKA (reference sequence). This CDR3 region has 14 residues. The CDR3 here is CSARDQEGLETQYF. CDR3 nucleotide sequence: TGCAGTGCTAGAGATCAGGAGGGGTTGGAGACCCAGTACTTC.

This chain joins TRBV7-9 and TRBJ1-2, with a possible D match to TRBD1 (5 bases). The CDR3 covers 13 residues. V lost 5 bases, J lost 3 bases, and 10 bases lay in between. The V gene's germline CDR1 is SEHNR and CDR2 FQNEAQ (reference sequence). As DNA, the CDR3 is TGTGCCAGCAGCCTGGGGACGGACTATGGCTACACCTTC. It is translated as CASSLGTDYGYTF.

CDR3 amino acids: CASSPGQGSGEQYF. CDR3 DNA sequence: TGTGCCAGCAGTCCCGGACAGGGCAGTGGCGAGCAGTACTTC. The V gene is TRBV3-1, the J gene TRBJ2-4, with TRBD1 matching over 8 bases. The better agreement between TRBJ2-7 and the DNA end casts doubt on the J call. Germline V lookup: CDR1 LGHDT, CDR2 YNNKEL (reference sequence). The CDR3 is made up of 14 amino acids.

The chain employs TRBV29-1 and TRBJ2-7; a weak D match, TRBD1 (6 bases). Germline V lookup: CDR1 SQVTM, CDR2 ANQGSEA. The CDR3 covers 12 residues. Trimming cost V 5 bases and J 2 bases, with 10 bases left between them. CDR3 region: CSVTGTTYEQYF. CDR3 in DNA: TGCAGCGTTACCGGGACAACCTACGAGCAGTACTTC.

Concerning this clonotype: Compared with germline, one end of the junction differs, possibly owing to a read error. The V gene is TRBV12-3 or TRBV12-4, the J gene TRBJ2-3; 7 bases are a match to TRBD1. The CDR3 is 15 amino acids. The CDR3 spells CASSFGRVGTDAQYF. CDR3 in DNA: TGTGCCAGCAGTTTTGGCAGAGTGGGGACAGATGCGCAGTATTTT.

The chain combines TRBV3-1 with TRBJ2-7, with D hard to call. Germline-derived CDR1 and CDR2 are LGHDT and YNNKEL (reference sequence). V shed 7 bases and J shed 2 bases, with 12 bases lying between them. The CDR3 has 13 amino acids. The CDR3 loop reads CASTGSVTYEQYF. CDR3 bases: TGTGCCAGCACTGGGTCCGTCACCTACGAGCAGTACTTC.

The chain carries TRBV5-1 and TRBJ2-3; D unresolved. The CDR3 is made up of 15 amino acids. The germline V gene has CDR1 SGHRS and CDR2 YFSETQ. V was clipped by 0 bases and J by 2 bases, with 10 bases between them. The chain's CDR3 is CASSLDGRTTDTQYF. In DNA, the CDR3 is TGCGCCAGCAGCTTGGATGGCAGAACCACAGATACGCAGTATTTT.

This chain links TRBV7-3 with TRBJ1-6, with 7 positions matching TRBD1. This CDR3 is built from 15 residues. Germline V lookup: CDR1 SGHTA, CDR2 FQGTGA. Trimming at V came to 2 bases and at J to 9 bases, leaving 7 bases not matched to a gene. This CDR3 reads CASSLWGGGTSPLHF. Here the CDR3 DNA reads TGTGCCAGCAGCTTATGGGGAGGGGGCACTTCACCCCTCCACTTT.

The gene calls are TRBV18 and TRBJ1-1, with D uncertain. There are 14 residues in the CDR3. Deletions cut 5 bases from V and 6 bases from J, with 16 bases between. The V gene's germline CDR1 is KGHSH and CDR2 LQKENI. The CDR3 region is CASSSTSDSAEAFF. The CDR3, as DNA: TGTGCCAGCTCATCCACCTCTGACTCGGCTGAAGCTTTCTTT.

The chain couples TRBV7-9 to TRBJ1-2; D not resolved. This CDR3 has 14 amino acids. CDR1 and CDR2 (germline): SEHNR, FQNEAQ (reference sequence). V gave up 0 bases and J gave up 4 bases, with 9 bases separating them. The DNA for the CDR3 is TGTGCCAGCAGCTTAGCGCAGAGTGGCTATGGCTACACCTTC. It translates to CASSLAQSGYGYTF.